The 8 T cell receptor beta chains below were found in one sample sequenced in a study of T cell changes during pregnancy in multiple sclerosis. The table came from immunoSEQ multiplex PCR; TCRdb's copy has only in-frame clones and leaves some out. The sample has about 42,000 clones; about 85% are singletons. The sample was CD4+ T cells from peripheral blood mononuclear cells, taken before pregnancy. The receptor set was obtained from a female donor with multiple sclerosis, enrolled in a pregnancy study.

V gene TRBV5-1 combines with J gene TRBJ1-2, with TRBD1 identical over 11 bases. CDR1 and CDR2 (germline): SGHRS, YFSETQ. CDR3 length: 18 amino acids. The V segment lost 1 base and the J segment 5 bases; nucleotides outside the gene matches: 13. CDR3 nucleotide sequence: TGCGCCAGCAGCTTGTCTCTCGGGACAGGGGGGCAGGGTTATGGCTACACCTTC. This encodes CASSLSLGTGGQGYGYTF. Drawing the rest from reference TRBV5-1 and TRBJ1-2, the complete variable domain is KAGVTQTPRYLIKTRGQQVTLSCSPISGHRSVSWYQQTPGQGLQFLFEYFSETQRNKGNFPGRFSGRQFSNSRSEMNVSTLELGDSALYLCASSLSLGTGGQGYGYTFGSGTRLTVV.

The chain has TRBV5-4 and TRBJ2-1; D perhaps matches TRBD2 (6 bases). Trimming shortened V by 5 bases and J by 0 bases, and 15 bases separated the two germline ends. The CDR3 has 16 residues. The germline CDR1 and CDR2 sequences are SGHNT and YYREEE (reference sequence). The CDR3 loop reads CASRLGSGSSYNEQFF. The CDR3 bases are TGTGCCAGCAGGCTTGGTTCCGGGAGCTCCTACAATGAGCAGTTCTTC.

V usage is TRBV27 and J usage is TRBJ1-1; 7 bases match TRBD1. CDR3 length equals 15 residues. J was trimmed by 5 bases and V by 5 bases; bases with no gene match: 11. Germline V gene sequence: CDR1 MNHEY, CDR2 SMNVEV (reference sequence). The CDR3 is CASSPEGGTGTEAFF. The CDR3 coding sequence is TGTGCCAGCAGTCCGGAAGGGGGCACAGGTACTGAAGCTTTCTTT.

The chain has TRBV30 and TRBJ1-2, with D unresolved. This CDR3 region has 13 residues. Trimming removed 2 bases at V and 2 bases at J, with 9 bases between. The V gene's germline CDR1 is GTSNPN and CDR2 SVGIG (reference sequence). The CDR3 loop is CAWSKSGNYGYTF. The DNA of the CDR3 is TGTGCCTGGAGTAAAAGCGGCAACTATGGCTACACCTTC. The full variable domain, rest sourced from reference TRBV30 and TRBJ1-2, is SQTIHQWPATLVQPVGSPLSLECTVEGTSNPNLYWYRQAAGRGLQLLFYSVGIGQISSEVPQNLSASRPQDRQFILSSKKLLLSDSGFYLCAWSKSGNYGYTFGSGTRLTVV.

This sequence joins TRBV7-2 and TRBJ1-2; no clear D gene. The CDR3 extends over 14 amino acids. Looked up from germline, CDR1 is SGHTA and CDR2 is FQGNSA. The germline V and J ends were trimmed by 2 bases and 6 bases, with 13 bases remaining between them. CDR3 loop: CASSLTHGQDGYTF. The CDR3 bases are TGTGCCAGCAGCTTAACGCACGGCCAGGATGGCTACACCTTC.

This clone appeared once. The rearrangement joins TRBV10-3 to TRBJ2-3; TRBD2 aligns across 8 bases. Germline lookup yields CDR1 ENHRY and CDR2 SYGVKD. V lost 3 bases to trimming and J lost 4 bases; unmatched junction nucleotides: 3. The CDR3 extends over 14 amino acids. DNA for the CDR3: TGTGCCATCAGTGACGGGACTAGTGCAGATACGCAGTATTTT. Translating it yields CAISDGTSADTQYF.

The CDR3 DNA sequence: TGCGCCAGCAGCTTCCCGTCCAGCACAGATACGCAGTATTTT. It encodes CASSFPSSTDTQYF. This chain connects TRBV5-1 to TRBJ2-3, with no clear D. The CDR3 covers 14 residues. The ends were cut back, 2 bases at V and 0 bases at J, with 7 bases in the middle. Per germline, CDR1 SGHRS and CDR2 YFSETQ. The variable domain in full, with the rest retrieved from reference TRBV5-1 and TRBJ2-3, is KAGVTQTPRYLIKTRGQQVTLSCSPISGHRSVSWYQQTPGQGLQFLFEYFSETQRNKGNFPGRFSGRQFSNSRSEMNVSTLELGDSALYLCASSFPSSTDTQYFGPGTRLTVL.

This chain uses TRBV19 with TRBJ2-3; 7 bases align to TRBD1. Germline trimming cut 2 bases from V and 2 bases from J; bases unmatched to any gene: 7. The CDR3 sequence is 16 residues long. The germline CDR1 and CDR2 sequences are LNHDA and SQIVND (reference sequence). The CDR3: CASSIRTGTVTDTQYF. The CDR3 DNA is TGTGCCAGTAGTATACGAACCGGGACAGTCACAGATACGCAGTATTTT.